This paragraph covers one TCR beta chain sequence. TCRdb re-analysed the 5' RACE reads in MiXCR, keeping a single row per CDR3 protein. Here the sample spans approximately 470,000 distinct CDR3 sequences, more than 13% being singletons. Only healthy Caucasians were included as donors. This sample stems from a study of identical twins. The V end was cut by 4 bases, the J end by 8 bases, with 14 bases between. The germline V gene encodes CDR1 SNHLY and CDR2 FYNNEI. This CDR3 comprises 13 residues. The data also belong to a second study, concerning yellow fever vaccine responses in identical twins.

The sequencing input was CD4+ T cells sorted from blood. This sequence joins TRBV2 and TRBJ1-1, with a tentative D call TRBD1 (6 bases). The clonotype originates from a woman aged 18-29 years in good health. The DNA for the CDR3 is TGTGCCAGCAGTGTGTGGGGGGCGACCGAAGCTTTCTTT. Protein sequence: CASSVWGATEAFF.